This T cell receptor (beta chain) was recorded in a study of blood T cell repertoires in COVID-19. Here immunoSEQ multiplex PCR was the method, and the copy in TCRdb shows in-frame clones only, minus some. In the table there are about 92,000 clones, around nine tenths of which are singletons. Enrolment of Seattle patients took place during active infection, and they were followed longitudinally. This clonotype was sampled from a woman aged 55-69 years with COVID-19, enrolled during active disease. The source material was peripheral blood.

As DNA, the CDR3 is TGTGCCAGCAGCCAAGGCGGCCTCCCGGGTTATGGCTACACCTTC. Residues: CASSQGGLPGYGYTF. The V and J genes are TRBV5-4 and TRBJ1-2; D is undetermined. V lost 4 bases, J lost 5 bases, and 18 bases lay in between. The CDR3 is 15 residues long. CDR1 and CDR2 (germline): SGHNT, YYREEE (reference sequence).